This TCR beta chain appears in the sequencing data of a study of T-cell reconstitution after alpha-beta-depleted transplantation in children. Unique molecular identifiers were incorporated into the prepared TCRbeta library. TCRdb itself ran the PCR reads through MiXCR, one entry per CDR3 protein. In the table there are about 420,000 distinct CDR3 sequences, about 11% of which are singletons. The V segment lost 4 bases and the J segment 3 bases; nucleotides outside the gene matches: 5. The CDR3 covers 13 residues. CDR1 DFQATT and CDR2 SNEGSKA come from the germline V gene (reference sequence). This receptor was taken from a human donor who donated a stem cell graft to a child with acute myeloid leukemia. The chain employs TRBV20-1 and TRBJ1-2; 7 bases align to TRBD1. This sample comprised PBMCs from the stem cell graft donor, obtained from the stem cell graft. The CDR3: CSAKRTGDYGYTF. CDR3 nucleotides: TGCAGTGCTAAAAGAACAGGGGACTATGGCTACACCTTC.